Each of the 20 T cell receptor beta chains below was sequenced from the same sample in a study of post-analysis software for immune sequencing data. General observations from the study: Relative to controls, patients had several TRBV segments at higher frequency, with TRBV5-6, TRBV5-1 and TRBV20-1 among these.

cDNA libraries of TCR beta carried unique molecular identifiers. Using its own MiXCR run on the PCR reads, TCRdb lists one record per CDR3 protein. The table includes 750,000 to 950,000 distinct CDR3 sequences, 53% detected once. Their target antigens are unknown. Sequences were obtained from blood. Every receptor here comes from a girl aged 5-17 years with multiple sclerosis.

With respect to this clonotype: The junction departs from germline at one end; a sequencing error may be responsible. J is TRBJ2-5 and V is TRBV5-1; tentatively, D is TRBD2 (7 bases). The DNA end is more similar to TRBJ2-7, so the J call may be wrong. Germline CDR1 reads SGHRS; CDR2 reads YFSETQ. The CDR3 has 15 amino acids. The CDR3 loop reads CASSLIGGAPLEQYF. The CDR3 region has the DNA TGTGCCAGCAGCTTGATTGGGGGGGCCCCCCTCGAGCAGTACTTC.

This chain connects TRBV20-1 to TRBJ2-7; D not resolved. Germline-derived CDR1 and CDR2 are DFQATT and SNEGSKA (reference sequence). V was shortened by 3 bases and J by 3 bases, with 9 bases between the two germline ends. The CDR3 runs 12 residues. The CDR3 protein is CSASTDYYEQYF. In nucleotides, the CDR3 is TGCAGTGCTAGCACTGATTACTACGAGCAGTACTTC.

The chain carries TRBV20-1 and TRBJ2-3; tentative D call: TRBD1 (6 bases). V lost 2 bases and J lost 3, with 15 bases in between. This CDR3 is 15 amino acids long. Germline CDR1 DFQATT, CDR2 SNEGSKA (reference sequence). In DNA form, the CDR3 reads TGCAGTGCTAGACACGCAGGGGATTGGACAGATACGCAGTATTTT. This translates into CSARHAGDWTDTQYF.

This clonotype was picked up a small number of times. The rearrangement joins TRBV12-3 or TRBV12-4 to TRBJ2-7; 8 bases line up with TRBD1. The trim removed 4 bases at V and 6 bases at J, leaving 5 bases unmatched. This CDR3 contains 13 residues. CDR3: CASSSGQGIEQYF. The CDR3 DNA follows: TGTGCCAGCAGTTCTGGACAGGGCATCGAGCAGTACTTC.

CDR3 coding DNA: TGCAGTGCTAGACGGACAGGCACGGACGAGCAGTACTTC. The encoded protein is CSARRTGTDEQYF. The chain links TRBV20-1 to TRBJ2-7, with 7 bases aligning to TRBD1. The junction had 6 bases not matched to a gene; V was cut back by 2 bases and J by 5 bases. The CDR3 has 13 amino acids. Germline lookup yields CDR1 DFQATT and CDR2 SNEGSKA (reference sequence).

Here the CDR3 reads CASSPVVQTASGTNYEQYF. DNA for the CDR3: TGTGCCAGCAGTCCTGTGGTACAGACTGCTAGCGGGACTAACTACGAGCAGTACTTC. The V call is TRBV25-1, the J call TRBJ2-7; 9 bases map to TRBD2. J lost 3 bases, V lost 5 bases, and 20 bases had no gene match. The CDR3 length is 19 residues. Per germline, CDR1 MGHDK and CDR2 SYGVNS.

V gene TRBV11-2 combines with J gene TRBJ2-4; D possibly uses TRBD1 or TRBD2 (5 bases each). TRBJ2-7 explains the end of the DNA better; the J call may be wrong. This CDR3 contains 13 residues. Germline assignment: CDR1 SGHAT and CDR2 FQNNGV. CDR3 protein: CASSLDSGREQYF. In nucleotides, the CDR3 is TGTGCCAGCAGCTTAGATTCGGGACGCGAGCAGTACTTC.

The chain carries TRBV7-3 and TRBJ2-7; D is possibly TRBD1 or TRBD2 (5 bases each). Trimming pared 5 bases from V and 3 bases from J, leaving 17 bases between. CDR1 is SGHTA, CDR2 FQGTGA, per germline. The CDR3 totals 15 residues. CDR3 sequence: CASSPGGRVDYEQYF. The CDR3 DNA sequence: TGTGCCAGCAGCCCTGGAGGCAGGGTAGACTACGAGCAGTACTTC.

This rearrangement joins TRBV7-2 to TRBJ1-2; TRBD1 aligns across 9 bases. J was trimmed by 4 bases and V by 1 base; bases with no gene match: 4. This CDR3 comprises 15 residues. The germline V gene has CDR1 SGHTA and CDR2 FQGNSA. The CDR3 nucleotides read TGTGCCAGCAGCTTAGACAGGGGGCGCATCTATGGCTACACCTTC. Translation gives CASSLDRGRIYGYTF.

A few counts support this clonotype. This chain joins TRBV7-9 and TRBJ2-7, with 11 positions matching TRBD2. Trimming cost V 4 bases and J 2 bases; bases outside gene matches: 7. Germline lookup yields CDR1 SEHNR and CDR2 FQNEAQ (reference sequence). CDR3 length equals 16 residues. As DNA, the CDR3 is TGTGCCAGCAGCTGGGGGACTAGCGGAGACCCCTACGAGCAGTACTTC. Its protein product is CASSWGTSGDPYEQYF.

V is TRBV12-3 or TRBV12-4 and J is TRBJ2-7, with TRBD2 as a possible D gene (7 bases). This CDR3 has 17 residues. With 5 bases removed from V and 3 bases from J, the gap between germline ends came to 23 bases. The CDR3 is CASSRDRFASGNYEQYF. The CDR3, as DNA: TGTGCCAGCAGTAGAGACAGGTTCGCTAGCGGAAACTACGAGCAGTACTTC.

The rearrangement links TRBV5-1 to TRBJ2-5, with TRBD2 identical over 13 bases. The tail of the sequence fits TRBJ2-7 better, so the J call may be wrong. The CDR3 is made up of 16 amino acids. The V gene's germline CDR1 is SGHRS and CDR2 YFSETQ. The chain's CDR3 is CASSGGLAGSPYEQYF. The DNA for the CDR3 is TGCGCCAGCAGCGGGGGACTAGCGGGATCCCCCTACGAGCAGTACTTC.

The rearrangement links TRBV6-4 to TRBJ2-3; D is unclear. The V gene lost 0 bases and the J gene lost 0 bases, with 7 bases spanning the gap. This CDR3 region has 15 residues. The germline V gene encodes CDR1 MRHNA and CDR2 SNTAGT. The DNA of the CDR3 is TGTGCCAGCAGTGACTCTCCCATTAGCACAGATACGCAGTATTTT. This codes for CASSDSPISTDTQYF.

V gene TRBV6-2 or TRBV6-3 combines with J gene TRBJ2-7, with D possibly TRBD1 on 6 matching bases. Looked up from germline, CDR1 is MNHEY and CDR2 is SVGEGT. Trimming removed 8 bases at V and 2 bases at J, with 10 bases between. The CDR3 is 12 amino acids. This CDR3 reads CASCGQTYEQYF. The CDR3 DNA follows: TGTGCCAGCTGTGGACAGACCTACGAGCAGTACTTC.

Here the CDR3 reads CSARVLGDDNTQYF. The CDR3 DNA sequence: TGCAGTGCTAGAGTCCTCGGGGACGATAATACGCAGTATTTT. The V call is TRBV20-1, the J call TRBJ2-3, with D perhaps matching TRBD1 or TRBD2 (5 bases each). The germline V gene has CDR1 DFQATT and CDR2 SNEGSKA (reference sequence). The CDR3 is 14 residues long. V was clipped by 1 base and J by 7 bases, with 15 bases between them.

V is TRBV10-3 and J is TRBJ1-6; D is undetermined. CDR1 is ENHRY, CDR2 SYGVKD, per germline. The V and J ends lost 6 bases and 9 bases respectively, with 18 bases between them. The length of the CDR3 is 15 residues. Written as DNA, the CDR3 is TGTGCCATCAGAGACGGACCATCTGGAGGTTCACCCCTCCACTTT. This codes for CAIRDGPSGGSPLHF.

The rearrangement joins TRBV10-3 to TRBJ2-6; D uncertain. Deletions cut 3 bases from V and 2 bases from J, with 5 bases between. Germline CDR1 ENHRY, CDR2 SYGVKD. This CDR3 spans 14 amino acids. The DNA for the CDR3 is TGTGCCATCAGTGAATACGCTGGGGCCAACGTCCTGACTTTC. Amino acid sequence: CAISEYAGANVLTF.

The chain employs TRBV3-1 and TRBJ2-5; D may be TRBD1 (6 bases). The CDR3 is 14 residues long. Germline V gives CDR1 LGHDT, CDR2 YNNKEL (reference sequence). The germline V and J ends were trimmed by 3 bases and 4 bases, with 12 bases remaining between them. The CDR3 DNA reads as TGTGCCAGCAGCCATTACGACAGGTCAGAGACCCAGTACTTC. Amino acid sequence: CASSHYDRSETQYF.

The V call is TRBV10-3, the J call TRBJ1-1; D unresolved. The CDR3 has 15 residues. Germline loops: CDR1 ENHRY, CDR2 SYGVKD. The V end lost 4 bases, the J end lost 2 bases, and 14 bases lay between the germline ends. The CDR3 nucleotides read TGTGCCATCAGTGTAGACGGTGCGAGTAACACTGAAGCTTTCTTT. Amino acids: CAISVDGASNTEAFF.

On this clonotype: It is unclear where the CDR3 begins or ends on the DNA, so no DNA is shown, and the CDR3 is as TCRdb lists it. J is TRBJ2-6 and V is TRBV11-2; TRBD1, as called in the table, went unchecked against the DNA. Germline CDR1 SGHAT, CDR2 FQNNGV. The CDR3 region is 22 residues in length, termini included. CDR3 residues: CASSPQGNYGYTFGSGTNVLTF.